The T cell receptor (beta chain) under discussion was sequenced for a study of glioma-infiltrating T cells after dendritic cell vaccination. Study context: Dendritic cell vaccination trial patients had either newly diagnosed or recurrent glioblastoma. Autologous tumor lysate was loaded overnight onto monocyte-derived dendritic cells grown about 7 days with IL-4 and GM-CSF.

The CDR3 runs 14 residues. The V gene end was trimmed by 6 bases and the J gene end by 3 bases; junction bases not matched to a gene: 1. The germline V gene encodes CDR1 MNHNS and CDR2 SASEGT. TCRB CDR3 was amplified from 2 ug genomic DNA or less. Method: immunoSEQ multiplex PCR; TCRdb's copy keeps in-frame clones and lacks some. The sample shows tens of thousands of clones, almost 85% of them seen only once. Sequenced material: blood, taken before dendritic cell vaccination. The chain links TRBV6-1 to TRBJ1-5; 11 nucleotides agree with TRBD1. The clonotype was recovered from a human donor with glioblastoma. DNA of the CDR3: TGTGCCAGCAGGGGACAGGGGGACAATCAGCCCCAGCATTTT. This translates into CASRGQGDNQPQHF.